The 2 T cell receptor beta chains given below trace back to one sample, sequenced in a study of cytomegalovirus exposure and HLA in healthy donors. The protocol was immunoSEQ multiplex PCR, while the TCRdb copy is restricted to in-frame clones and leaves out a portion. This table has roughly 70,000 clones, 70% to 90% appearing once. Sample: PBMCs. The receptors here all came from a man under 40 in good health and CMV-seronegative.

The chain carries TRBV4-3 and TRBJ2-1, with TRBD1 matching over 9 bases. The CDR3 spans 15 residues. The V and J ends lost 4 bases and 1 base, in that order; junction bases with no gene match: 2. CDR1 and CDR2 (germline): LGHNA, YSLEER. This CDR3 reads CASSLDRGSYNEQFF. In DNA form, the CDR3 reads TGCGCCAGCAGCCTTGACAGGGGGTCCTACAATGAGCAGTTCTTC.

The CDR3 protein is CASSTGGDTQYF. CDR3 in DNA: TGTGCCAGCAGTACTGGTGGAGATACGCAGTATTTT. The genes are TRBV7-6 and TRBJ2-3; no definite D call. CDR1 is SGHVS and CDR2 is FNYEAQ in the germline V gene. V was shortened by 6 bases and J by 5 bases, with 9 bases between the two germline ends. This CDR3 contains 12 residues. The whole variable domain, remainder taken from reference TRBV7-6 and TRBJ2-3, is GAGVSQSPRYKVTKRGQDVALRCDPISGHVSLYWYRQALGQGPEFLTYFNYEAQQDKSGLPNDRFSAERPEGSISTLTIQRTEQRDSAMYRCASSTGGDTQYFGPGTRLTVL.